Each of the 5 T cell receptor beta chains below was sequenced from the same sample in a study of cytomegalovirus exposure and HLA in healthy donors. Sequencing was performed with immunoSEQ multiplex PCR; in TCRdb, only in-frame clones are kept and a portion is missing. The sample contains tens of thousands of clones, roughly 89% of which appear only once. The sequencing input was PBMCs. These TCRs come from a woman between 18 and 29 years old in good health and CMV-seropositive.

This clone was counted only a few times. This rearrangement joins TRBV6-1 to TRBJ1-1; D perhaps matches TRBD1 (5 bases). Deletions cut 8 bases from V and 4 bases from J, with 17 bases between. This CDR3 has 14 residues. The germline V gene encodes CDR1 MNHNS and CDR2 SASEGT. In DNA form, the CDR3 reads TGTGCCAGCGGGGACGGGGGAGGGAGCACTGAAGCTTTCTTT. As protein: CASGDGGGSTEAFF.

This clone was counted a single time. This CDR3 reads CSVEGRYTDTQYF. DNA for the CDR3: TGCAGCGTTGAGGGCAGATACACAGATACGCAGTATTTT. The V call is TRBV29-1, the J call TRBJ2-3; D is uncertain. The CDR3 runs to 13 residues. Germline CDR1 and CDR2: SQVTM and ANQGSEA. V was clipped by 3 bases and J by 2 bases, with 9 bases between them.

The chain employs TRBV5-6 and TRBJ2-7, with D tentatively TRBD1 (5 bases). The CDR3 spans 13 residues. V gave up 4 bases and J gave up 3 bases, with 11 bases separating them. Germline loops: CDR1 SGHDT, CDR2 YYEEEE. CDR3 sequence reads: CASSTTERYEQYF. The CDR3 DNA sequence: TGTGCCAGCAGCACGACAGAGCGCTACGAGCAGTACTTC. The whole variable domain, filled in from reference TRBV5-6 and TRBJ2-7, reads DAGVTQSPTHLIKTRGQQVTLRCSPKSGHDTVSWYQQALGQGPQFIFQYYEEEERQRGNFPDRFSGHQFPNYSSELNVNALLLGDSALYLCASSTTERYEQYFGPGTRLTVT.

The CDR3 region is CASSVTGEADTQYF. CDR3 in DNA: TGTGCCAGCAGCGTGACAGGGGAAGCAGATACGCAGTATTTT. The chain joins TRBV9 to TRBJ2-3; 8 nucleotides align to TRBD1. Germline lookup yields CDR1 SGDLS and CDR2 YYNGEE. The CDR3 extends over 14 amino acids. V was pared by 2 bases and J by 4 bases, with 3 bases of the junction left unmatched.

This CDR3 is CASSHRAGQRVTGELFF. CDR3 DNA sequence: TGTGCCAGCAGCCACCGGGCGGGACAGAGAGTTACCGGGGAGCTGTTTTTT. The V and J genes are TRBV9 and TRBJ2-2; TRBD1 might be the D (7 bases). CDR1 is SGDLS, CDR2 YYNGEE, per germline. Trimming removed 4 bases from V and 5 bases from J, with 21 bases in between. This CDR3 comprises 17 residues.